This T cell receptor (beta chain) is drawn from a study of cytomegalovirus exposure and HLA in healthy donors (dated by TCRdb to about 2017). Turning to the overall study: In an earlier analysis of 550 to 750 of the donors, 276 Gb of sequence data and 100 million or so unique TCR beta sequences from 150 million to 200 million T cells were reported. An early release that covered around 590 HLA-typed donors contained approximately 320 gigabases of sequencing data and roughly 84 million unique TCR sequences. The genetic ancestry cluster associated with self-reported Caucasian donors included 80% to 90% of the roughly 400 genotyped donors. The study was designed to test whether signatures of past pathogen exposure could be identified by cataloging public T cell receptors. Using immunosequencing, the study profiled T cell repertoires from about 610 subjects and related those repertoires to cytomegalovirus serostatus. In addition to the first cohort of 500 to 850 subjects, a separate validation cohort of over 90 different subjects was used. The study combined high-throughput TCR immunosequencing, statistical association of individual TCRs with disease status, and machine learning to predict cytomegalovirus infection status. A later analysis re-analyzed previously published TCR beta repertoires from 550 to 700 donors and added high-resolution HLA genotyping to study TCR occurrence patterns. In the later analysis, no new phenotypic data were used to find candidate immune exposures; instead, reliance was placed on TCR beta sequences and their occurrence across donors. An earlier analysis of approximately 640 of the donors applied high-throughput TCR beta sequencing to assess whether each TCR beta V gene segment acted as functional or pseudogenic. Alongside the repertoire data, information on donor age, sex, ethnicity and CMV serostatus was compiled. A later genetic analysis took genome-wide SNP genotypes for about 55% of the roughly 700 donors and used that subset as a discovery cohort. All discovery cohort repertoires had been generated on a single sequencing platform. HLA typing included class I and class II loci at four-digit resolution. The number of donors typed differed by locus, with 629-630 for A, B, C, DRB1 and DQB1, more than 500 for DQA1, some 570 for DPA1, and some 440 for DPB1. Roughly five DR-DQ haplotypes were handled as single units for association and clustering because linkage in the cohort was strong. Among over 350 genotyped donors of the cohort, an average of approximately 250,000 unique TCR beta nucleotide sequences were sequenced per donor, about a sixth of them non-productive. The research as a whole found: Across donors, most TCR sequences were observed very rarely, whereas some public TCRs were present in many individuals. The presence/absence analyses assumed that sequencing depth was roughly uniform across donors, and that assumption may not be true. In a later genetic analysis, fewer N-insertions in productive TCRs were reported among donors in an Asian-associated ancestry cluster than the roughly 640-donor mean. A later analysis found that HLA-associated TCR beta chains were more clonally expanded and had lower generation probabilities than equally common non-associated chains. The cohort was sequenced for TCR beta chains only, and without alpha or paired-chain data the features that could be detected were limited. The sequencing pipeline was judged likely to have produced a cluster of highly shared sequence variants as a technical artifact. It was suggested by the authors that the approach could potentially be generalized to other disease states and immunological phenotypes. In a later analysis, most CMV-associated TCR beta chains were found to appear HLA-restricted, with HLA associations seemingly driven largely by CMV exposure. An earlier analysis of around 540 of the donors showed that most TCR beta V segments appeared in productive rearrangements either about 87% or about 30% of the time, which broadly matched IMGT annotations. In a later analysis, TCR association rates were found to vary across HLA loci, with the most associated TCRs seen for DRB1 alleles and the fewest for HLA-C alleles. When HLA alleles, especially DR and DQ, strongly co-occurred, TCR associations were difficult to assign to individual alleles. According to a later analysis, parvovirus B19, influenza, CMV and Epstein-Barr virus appeared linked to several top co-occurrence clusters. The study gave a list of 150 to 200 TCR beta chains associated with cytomegalovirus. A further reported finding was that TCR beta sequences accurately predicted the HLA-A and HLA-B alleles for most subjects in the first cohort. The classifier was reported to diagnose cytomegalovirus status with high specificity and sensitivity in both the original cohort and the validation cohort. Because counts were too low, fewer than 20 rarely observed V segments, including chromosome 9 orphons, were excluded from the earlier analysis of about 500 of the donors. Because HLA typing was missing for some donors at each locus, association tests included only the typed subset. Correlated functional status among segregating V segments might reflect linkage disequilibrium, but an unknown experimental factor could not be ruled out. In a later genetic analysis, a missense DCLRE1C variant was associated with V-gene and J-gene trimming of TCR beta chains, and the association was replicated in an independent cohort. CMV serostatus was the only immune exposure information available for the cohort. Because the 87-base-pair reads could not distinguish some IMGT-functional V segments, including TRBV6-2 and TRBV6-3, those segments were excluded. Specific HLA alleles were associated with over 15,000 TCR beta sequences at a false discovery rate of 0.05 in a later analysis. In vitro tests confirmed that three of the cytomegalovirus-associated TCR beta chains recognize cytomegalovirus antigens.

The cohort comprised 550 to 700 healthy bone marrow donors. Cohort members were all nominally healthy when sampled, although unrecorded immune exposures were likely present. The donor tested CMV seronegative and was one of the 352 seronegative cohort members. A peripheral blood sample was provided by each donor, and peripheral blood mononuclear cells were used for TCR beta sequencing. The Qiagen DNeasy Blood Extraction Kit was used to extract genomic DNA from the blood cell samples. The germline V gene gives CDR1 as SGHRS and CDR2 as YFSETQ. Trimming leaves V shorter by 4 bases and J shorter by 5 bases, with the junction holding 5 bases beyond the gene matches. From its cysteine to its phenylalanine, the CDR3 spans 14 amino acids. The kept DNA is CDR3 alone, 42 bases in frame from the first base. The protocol used for the library was the immunoSEQ multiplex PCR assay. A mixture of 60 forward primers for TCR Vbeta segments and 13 reverse primers for TCR Jbeta segments was used in the multiplex PCR. A multiplex PCR assay on genomic DNA amplified the CDR3 region of rearranged TCR beta genes. Amplified TCR beta libraries were sequenced as 87-base-pair reads on the Illumina HiSeq System. The original methods were these. In a later analysis, about 80 million unique TCR beta chains were counted across the roughly 670 repertoires, and roughly 11 million of these chains were shared by at least two donors. Raw reads were error-corrected and collapsed into unique sequences by a nearest-neighbor algorithm in which closely related sequences were merged to remove PCR and sequencing errors. CDR3 sequences were aligned to IMGT reference sequences to assign V, D and J gene segments. For a sequence to be retained, a match of at least six nucleotides to both a V gene segment and a J gene segment was required. A rearrangement was called productive if the CDR3 had no stop codons and remained in frame with V and J, and every other rearrangement was called non-productive. Following IMGT convention, CDR3 was defined as the stretch from the second conserved V-encoded cysteine up to the conserved J-encoded phenylalanine. In an earlier analysis of some 550 of the donors, sequences lacking an unambiguous match to a single V gene segment were excluded. In an earlier analysis of around 600 of the donors, V segments were called functional above 56.7% productive rearrangements and were called segregating when the between-donor standard deviation exceeded 5%. A statistical classification framework was built to diagnose cytomegalovirus status from the catalog of TCR beta chain sequences. In a later analysis, V and J genes were assigned by comparing TCR nucleotide sequences against IMGT/GENE-DB human TR gene sequences. The TCRdist pipeline was used in a later analysis to assign CDR3 sequences and most-parsimonious VDJ recombination scenarios. In a later analysis, every TCR beta chain was defined by the combination of its CDR3 amino acid sequence and its V-gene family, and reads without a unique V-gene family were dropped. As a way to deal with suspected cross-contamination and a sequencing artifact, a later analysis dropped hundreds of nucleotide sequences that were highly shared and had low generation probability. A later analysis calculated a clonal expansion index for each public chain from normalized within-repertoire ranks of inferred template counts. In a later analysis, generation probabilities were computed with a VDJ recombination model fitted to out-of-frame rearrangements, and the resulting probabilities were checked against IGoR. In a later analysis, TCR-TCR, TCR-HLA and TCR-CMV co-occurrence was scored with hypergeometric tests, and a repertoire-size bias correction was applied to TCR pairs. In a later analysis, false discovery rates were estimated by permuting HLA or CMV assignments 20 times. In a later analysis, co-occurring TCRs were grouped using DBSCAN, with TCRdist sequence similarity added in when clustering inside HLA-allele-positive subsets. Repertoires with fewer than 30,000 or more than 120,000 public chains were left out of co-occurrence clustering, as were several repertoires with anomalous nucleotide sharing. This immuneACCESS table, as held by TCRdb, lists in-frame sequences with V and J called but not all clones. Of the missing ones, under half trace to an unresolved V gene in checked studies; the others have no known cause. The V and J calls and clone size were taken over from that table, and D and trimming were inferred from the DNA. Counted in this sample were about 120,000 clones; roughly three quarters of them appeared once. The top ten constitute 1.5% to 2% of the sample.

Details on this clone: Its antigen target is currently unknown. Per-base qualities were not stored, and no clone one base away is much larger.

Sequences were obtained from PBMCs. The sequence is built from TRBV5-1 and TRBJ1-5, and 8 junction bases match TRBD1. This clonotype originated in a woman aged 18-29 years in good health and CMV-seronegative. CDR3 region: CASSQQGVHQPQHF. The bases read TGCGCCAGCAGCCAACAGGGGGTGCATCAGCCCCAGCATTTT. Joined to the reference TRBV5-1 and TRBJ1-5 proteins, this CDR3 gives the full variable domain: KAGVTQTPRYLIKTRGQQVTLSCSPISGHRSVSWYQQTPGQGLQFLFEYFSETQRNKGNFPGRFSGRQFSNSRSEMNVSTLELGDSALYLCASSQQGVHQPQHFGDGTRLSIL.